This T cell receptor beta chain came from a study of OX40 agonist ivuxolimab in advanced cancers. About the research overall: Treatment of patients was with ivuxolimab, an agonistic anti-OX40 (CD134) antibody. Dose-escalation cases comprised hepatocellular carcinoma, melanoma, renal cell or head and neck cancer. The study's findings and limits: Low normalized T-cell clonal expansion was also seen in some nonresponders. Partial responders receiving 0.1-3.0 mg/kg showed among the lowest clonal expansion.

About this clone itself: Its specificity is unknown.

The germline V gene encodes CDR1 ENHRY and CDR2 SYGVKD. J lost 8 bases, V lost 7 bases, and 7 bases had no gene match. The CDR3 loop spans 14 amino acids. The assay was immunoSEQ multiplex PCR, and TCRdb's table has in-frame clones only and misses some. Of tens of thousands of clones in the sample, approximately 90% were seen once. V gene TRBV10-3 combines with J gene TRBJ2-1, with 11 bases aligning to TRBD1. The sequence came from an adult with an advanced solid tumor such as melanoma, head and neck, liver or kidney cancer. The material was CD4+ or CD8+ T cells sorted from blood, obtained in a trial of the OX40 agonist ivuxolimab. CDR3 protein: CAIIQGQGAYEQFF. Here the CDR3 DNA reads TGTGCCATCATTCAAGGACAGGGGGCTTATGAGCAGTTCTTC.